This T cell receptor (beta chain) is from a study of Tregs in tolerant kidney transplant recipients. CD4+CD25+CD127- Tregs, CD4+CD25- non-Tregs, CD4 and CD8 cells were sorted. This table comes from immunoSEQ multiplex PCR, and its TCRdb copy is limited to in-frame clones, with some not included. Here the sample spans some 250,000 clones, about 86% being singletons. Study-wide points: The most relevant donor-specific Treg TCRbeta repertoire apparently came from expansion with activated donor B cells. This study did not directly address biological reproducibility.

To note about this clone: The antigen remains undetermined.

CDR1 LNHDA and CDR2 SQIVND come from the germline V gene (reference sequence). The V and J ends lost 6 bases and 1 base respectively, with 28 bases between them. The CDR3 extends over 20 amino acids. V and J are TRBV19 and TRBJ1-5; D call uncertain. The material sequenced was CD4+ T cells from blood. The sequence derives from a human donor in good health. CDR3 sequence reads: CASSPVRSSPLVGSNQPQHF. CDR3 bases: TGTGCCAGTAGCCCCGTCCGGTCGTCGCCCCTGGTGGGGAGCAATCAGCCCCAGCATTTT.